The subject of this entry is one TCR beta chain. The data originate from a study of yellow fever vaccine responses in identical twins. Each CDR3 protein gets one entry after TCRdb re-called the RT-PCR reads with MiXCR. This table holds more than 30,000 distinct CDR3 sequences, more than 45% found once. CDR1 and CDR2 from the germline V gene are SGHAT and FQDESV (reference sequence). V gave up 0 bases and J gave up 8 bases, with 20 bases separating them. This CDR3 is built from 17 residues. This receptor was identified in a woman younger than 30 who received the yellow fever vaccine. J is TRBJ2-1 and V is TRBV11-1; the D gene is possibly TRBD2 (6 bases). The source material was T cells from blood (PBMCs), unsorted or a sorted subset (not recorded which), sampled before or after yellow fever vaccination (not recorded which). DNA for the CDR3: TGTGCCAGCAGCTTAGCCCAATTGGGGGACTGGACGTATGAGCAGTTCTTC. This gives the protein CASSLAQLGDWTYEQFF.